This T cell receptor (beta chain) was found in a study of shared clonotypes between healthy human individuals. Across the study: Each donor contributed plates that comprised three CD4 naive, three CD4 memory, two CD8 naive and one CD8 memory. Study-wide points: Between several donors, naive CD4 clonotypes were shared at a level of approximately 5%.

As regards this clone: Its antigen is undetermined.

Adult donors, all healthy and HIV-negative, had no recent acute infections or vaccinations. Each sample came from a Caucasian adult donor living in Nashville, Tennessee. Libraries were prepared by immunoSEQ multiplex PCR; TCRdb keeps only in-frame clonotypes and omits some of them. Found here are 2 million to 2.5 million clones, more than 80% of them singletons; the top ten hold about 0.37%. The source material was naive CD4+ T cells from PBMCs. Subset noted: CD45RA+ positively selected. The sequence was obtained from a man younger than 35 in good health. Some clones in this sample may be carry-over from other donors' samples.

CDR3 loop: CASSVGGGYGYTF. The CDR3 DNA reads as TGTGCCAGCAGTGTGGGGGGCGGCTATGGCTACACCTTC. V usage is TRBV6-1 and J usage is TRBJ1-2; D is possibly TRBD1 (6 bases). The CDR3 has 13 amino acids. Trimming stripped 4 bases from V and 4 bases from J, with 10 bases between. Germline CDR1 and CDR2: MNHNS and SASEGT.